This TCR beta chain comes out of a study of shared clonotypes between healthy human individuals. Findings and limits, study-wide: In contrast to clonotypes shared by all four donors, non-shared clonotypes had lower generation probabilities. The donor pool, a small one, limited the genetic and exposure-history diversity represented. Clonotype sharing among donors likely depends on sequencing depth.

Remarks on this clone: Its antigen is unknown.

Genomic DNA from each subset was divided evenly over several immunoSEQ plates. TCRdb's copy holds only in-frame clones and misses some; the assay was immunoSEQ multiplex PCR. Of some 800,000 clones listed, roughly 92% are singletons. Germline V lookup: CDR1 ENHRY, CDR2 SYGVKD. The CDR3 runs 14 residues. Deletions cut 3 bases from V and 3 bases from J, with 12 bases between. Terminally differentiated effector memory CD45RA+ cells were left out of the naive CD8 fraction, which was CD45RO-negative and positively selected for CCR7. The chain recombines TRBV10-3 with TRBJ2-7, with D unclear. Sequencing was carried out using naive CD8+ T cells sorted from blood. The sequence was obtained from a man aged 25-40 years in good health. CDR3 amino acids: CAISDEQENYEQYF. In DNA form, the CDR3 reads TGTGCCATCAGTGACGAACAAGAAAACTACGAGCAGTACTTC.